This T cell receptor beta chain was retrieved from a study of identical twins. TCRdb fed the 5' RACE reads into MiXCR, producing one record per CDR3 protein. The repertoire holds about 1.7 million distinct CDR3 sequences, with roughly 35% as singletons. The V end was cut by 3 bases, the J end by 4 bases, with 22 bases between. The germline CDR1 and CDR2 sequences are MNHEY and SVGAGI. The CDR3 sequence is 17 residues long. This clonotype was picked up a small number of times. The specimen sequenced was cord blood. The source of this sequence is a newborn girl in good health. The chain has TRBV6-5 and TRBJ2-7; weak D call: TRBD1 (5 bases). The CDR3 sequence: CASSYSLLDKRRYEQYF. DNA of the CDR3: TGTGCCAGCAGTTATTCTCTTCTGGACAAGCGAAGGTACGAGCAGTACTTC.